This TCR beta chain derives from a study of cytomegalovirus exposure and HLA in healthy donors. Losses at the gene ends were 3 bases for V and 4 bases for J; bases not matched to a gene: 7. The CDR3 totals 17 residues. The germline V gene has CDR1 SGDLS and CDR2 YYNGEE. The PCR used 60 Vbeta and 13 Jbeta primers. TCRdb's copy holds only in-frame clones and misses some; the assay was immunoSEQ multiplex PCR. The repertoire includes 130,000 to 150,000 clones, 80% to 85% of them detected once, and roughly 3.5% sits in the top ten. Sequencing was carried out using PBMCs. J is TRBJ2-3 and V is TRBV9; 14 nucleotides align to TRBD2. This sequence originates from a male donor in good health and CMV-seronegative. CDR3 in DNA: TGTGCCAGCAGCGCCCGACTAGCGGGGGGGTCGGCAGATACGCAGTATTTT. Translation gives CASSARLAGGSADTQYF.